Below, 19 T cell receptor beta chains from the same sample are listed, as sequenced in a study of CD8 T cells in ankylosing spondylitis. For these TCRs, the target antigens are not known. Study-level results: Within ankylosing spondylitis blood, a TCR beta motif made up of eight highly homologous variants appeared to be characteristic.

TCRdb called the 5' RACE reads again in MiXCR, with one record for every CDR3 protein. The sample has roughly 450,000 distinct CDR3 sequences, roughly 26% seen once. The specimen sequenced was blood, either unsorted or a sorted T cell fraction (not recorded which). Receptors originate from a male donor with ankylosing spondylitis.

V usage is TRBV5-1 and J usage is TRBJ2-3; 13 positions match TRBD2. The CDR3 length is 15 residues. The J segment lost 6 bases and the V segment lost 2 bases, leaving 3 bases of the junction unmatched. Germline CDR1 reads SGHRS; CDR2 reads YFSETQ. The CDR3 protein is CASSFGTSGIDTQYF. The DNA of the CDR3 is TGCGCCAGCAGCTTCGGGACTAGCGGGATCGATACGCAGTATTTT.

The chain couples TRBV7-6 to TRBJ1-1; D might be TRBD1 (5 bases). CDR3 length equals 15 residues. With 1 base removed from V and 3 bases from J, the gap between germline ends came to 12 bases. Germline CDR1 reads SGHVS; CDR2 reads FNYEAQ. The CDR3 coding sequence is TGTGCCAGCAGCTTAGGGTCAGGGTCCGACACTGAAGCTTTCTTT. Residues: CASSLGSGSDTEAFF.

This clonotype was counted ten times or more. The chain carries TRBV4-1 and TRBJ1-2; 8 bases align to TRBD1. Trimming removed 2 bases from V and 4 bases from J; junction bases left unmatched: 15. The CDR3 is 18 amino acids. Germline lookup yields CDR1 MGHRA and CDR2 YSYEKL. The CDR3 coding sequence is TGCGCCAGCAGCCAAATTACCAACCGGGACAGGAGACTCTATGGCTACACCTTC. Protein product: CASSQITNRDRRLYGYTF.

The gene calls are TRBV30 and TRBJ1-1; 7 bases are shared with TRBD1. CDR3 length equals 15 residues. Germline V gives CDR1 GTSNPN, CDR2 SVGIG (reference sequence). J was trimmed by 4 bases and V by 2 bases; bases with no gene match: 10. The CDR3 region has the DNA TGTGCCTGGAGTACAGGGGAAAATTCGGGCACTGAAGCTTTCTTT. It encodes CAWSTGENSGTEAFF.

This clonotype was counted a few times. This rearrangement joins TRBV20-1 to TRBJ1-1; 9 bases fit TRBD1. The trim removed 3 bases at V and 3 bases at J, leaving 5 bases unmatched. The length of the CDR3 is 14 residues. Germline lookup yields CDR1 DFQATT and CDR2 SNEGSKA (reference sequence). CDR3 amino acids: CSASTTGGHTEAFF. CDR3 coding DNA: TGCAGTGCTAGTACTACAGGGGGCCACACTGAAGCTTTCTTT.

This clonotype was detected a few times. A read error may account for a junction end that differs from germline. The V call is TRBV18, the J call TRBJ2-1, with D possibly matching TRBD1 (5 bases). The CDR3 loop spans 14 amino acids. Germline values: CDR1 KGHSH, CDR2 LQKENI. CDR3 residues: CASSPPGLYSEQFF. For the CDR3, the DNA is TGTGCCAGCTCACCACCGGGGCTTTACAGTGAGCAGTTCTTC. The full variable domain, rest sourced from reference TRBV18 and TRBJ2-1, is NAGVMQNPRHLVRRRGQEARLRCSPMKGHSHVYWYRQLPEEGLKFMVYLQKENIIDESGMPKERFSAEFPKEGPSILRIQQVVRGDSAAYFCASSPPGLYSEQFFGPGTRLTVL.

The rearrangement links TRBV29-1 to TRBJ1-1; D may be TRBD1 (6 bases). Germline assignment: CDR1 SQVTM and CDR2 ANQGSEA. The V and J ends lost 1 base and 5 bases respectively, with 14 bases between them. CDR3 length: 14 residues. The CDR3: CSVEVRGQGTEAFF. CDR3 sequence (DNA): TGCAGCGTTGAAGTACGGGGGCAGGGAACTGAAGCTTTCTTT.

This clonotype appeared many times. V is TRBV2 and J is TRBJ2-7, with 7 bases that match TRBD1. The CDR3 spans 14 residues. V was pared by 5 bases and J by 2 bases, with 6 bases of the junction left unmatched. Germline-derived CDR1 and CDR2 are SNHLY and FYNNEI. DNA of the CDR3: TGTGCCAGCAGTCTGACAGGGATACCCTACGAGCAGTACTTC. Its protein product is CASSLTGIPYEQYF. The variable domain in full, with the rest retrieved from reference TRBV2 and TRBJ2-7, is EPEVTQTPSHQVTQMGQEVILRCVPISNHLYFYWYRQILGQKVEFLVSFYNNEISEKSEIFDDQFSVERPDGSNFTLKIRSTKLEDSAMYFCASSLTGIPYEQYFGPGTRLTVT.

This rearrangement joins TRBV10-3 to TRBJ2-3, with D unclear. Germline CDR1 is ENHRY and CDR2 is SYGVKD. The CDR3 consists of 12 residues. The ends were cut back, 3 bases at V and 6 bases at J, with 7 bases in the middle. The chain's CDR3 is CAISEGSDTQYF. The CDR3 bases are TGTGCCATCAGTGAAGGATCGGATACGCAGTATTTT.

This clonotype was seen a few times. The chain is built from TRBV5-1 and TRBJ2-5; D is possibly TRBD2 (6 bases). V lost 0 bases to trimming and J lost 2 bases, with 11 bases between them. There are 15 residues in the CDR3. Germline V CDR1 and CDR2: SGHRS, YFSETQ. As DNA, the CDR3 is TGCGCCAGCAGCTTGGGGTCGGGAGAACAAGAGACCCAGTACTTC. This encodes CASSLGSGEQETQYF.

The chain carries TRBV20-1 and TRBJ1-1, with D possibly matching TRBD1 (5 bases). CDR3 size: 14 residues. Trimming left V 3 bases short and J 3 bases short, with 14 bases between. The germline V gene encodes CDR1 DFQATT and CDR2 SNEGSKA (reference sequence). CDR3: CSARGQGDDTEAFF. CDR3 DNA sequence: TGCAGTGCTAGGGGGCAGGGTGATGACACTGAAGCTTTCTTT.

This chain joins TRBV11-2 and TRBJ2-4; 9 nucleotides align to TRBD2. The CDR3 length is 14 residues. Germline CDR1 and CDR2: SGHAT and FQNNGV. The V and J ends lost 2 bases and 5 bases, in that order; junction bases with no gene match: 1. The CDR3 bases are TGTGCCAGCAGCTTAAGCGGGGGGCAAAACATTCAGTACTTC. Amino acids: CASSLSGGQNIQYF.

This clonotype has a handful of counts. The chain is built from TRBV12-3 or TRBV12-4 and TRBJ2-2, with D possibly being TRBD1 (5 bases). The CDR3 totals 11 residues. Deletions cut 7 bases from V and 6 bases from J, with 6 bases between. CDR3 in DNA: TGTGCCAGCATCAGGGCCGGGGAGCTGTTTTTT. Amino acids: CASIRAGELFF.

V is TRBV7-9 and J is TRBJ1-3; D ambiguous. The CDR3 consists of 14 residues. The germline V and J ends were trimmed by 0 bases and 2 bases, with 5 bases remaining between them. Germline-derived CDR1 and CDR2 are SEHNR and FQNEAQ (reference sequence). The CDR3 nucleotides are TGTGCCAGCAGCTTAGCGACCACTGGAAACACCATATATTTT. It codes for CASSLATTGNTIYF.

This chain connects TRBV9 to TRBJ1-1, with D perhaps TRBD1 (5 bases). Germline CDR1 reads SGDLS; CDR2 reads YYNGEE. The CDR3 length is 14 residues. The germline V and J ends were trimmed by 3 bases and 4 bases, with 13 bases remaining between them. The CDR3 loop is CASSEGRATTEAFF. The CDR3 DNA is TGTGCCAGCAGCGAGGGGCGGGCGACCACTGAAGCTTTCTTT.

This clonotype was seen a handful of times. The V gene is TRBV29-1, the J gene TRBJ2-7; TRBD2 aligns across 7 bases. Germline values: CDR1 SQVTM, CDR2 ANQGSEA. The junction had 12 bases not matched to a gene; V was cut back by 6 bases and J by 7 bases. The CDR3 is 13 amino acids. The DNA for the CDR3 is TGCAGCGTACAAGACCGGGAGGCGGGAGAGCAGTACTTC. Its protein is CSVQDREAGEQYF.

CDR3: CSARDRLDYQPQHF. DNA for the CDR3: TGCAGTGCTAGAGATCGGCTTGATTATCAGCCCCAGCATTTT. This chain connects TRBV20-1 to TRBJ1-5; D is uncertain. Trimming cost V 0 bases and J 5 bases, with 11 bases left between them. The CDR3 totals 14 residues. Germline V lookup: CDR1 DFQATT, CDR2 SNEGSKA (reference sequence).

The rearrangement links TRBV5-5 to TRBJ2-1, with D maybe TRBD2 (5 bases). The germline gives CDR1 SGHKS, CDR2 YYEKEE (reference sequence). V lost 3 bases and J lost 4, with 20 bases in between. The CDR3 has 17 residues. The CDR3 region is CASSSPHGRRDYNEQFF. CDR3 in DNA: TGTGCCAGCAGCTCCCCACACGGGCGTCGGGATTACAATGAGCAGTTCTTC.

A few counts support this clonotype. This chain links TRBV20-1 with TRBJ1-1, with D perhaps TRBD1 (5 bases). Germline values: CDR1 DFQATT, CDR2 SNEGSKA (reference sequence). This CDR3 has 14 amino acids. The V and J ends lost 0 bases and 1 base respectively, with 9 bases between them. CDR3 protein: CSAREGGRNTEAFF. CDR3 nucleotide sequence: TGCAGTGCTAGAGAGGGGGGAAGGAACACTGAAGCTTTCTTT.